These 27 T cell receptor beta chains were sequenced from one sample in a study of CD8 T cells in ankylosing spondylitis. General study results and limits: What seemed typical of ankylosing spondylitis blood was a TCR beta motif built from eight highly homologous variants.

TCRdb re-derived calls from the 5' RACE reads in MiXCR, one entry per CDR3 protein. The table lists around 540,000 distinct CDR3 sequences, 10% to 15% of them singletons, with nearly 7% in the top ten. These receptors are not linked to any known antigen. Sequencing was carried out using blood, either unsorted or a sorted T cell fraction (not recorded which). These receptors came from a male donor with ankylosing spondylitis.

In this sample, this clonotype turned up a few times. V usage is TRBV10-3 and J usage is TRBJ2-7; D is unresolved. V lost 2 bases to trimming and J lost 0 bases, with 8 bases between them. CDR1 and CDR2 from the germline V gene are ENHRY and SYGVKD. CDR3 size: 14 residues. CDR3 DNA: TGTGCCATCAGTGAGAGAGAGACCTCCTACGAGCAGTACTTC. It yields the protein CAISERETSYEQYF.

CDR3 region: CATSRDSYEQYV. The CDR3 region has the DNA TGTGCCACCAGCAGAGACAGCTACGAGCAGTACGTC. The chain combines TRBV15 with TRBJ2-7; D not resolved. CDR3 size: 12 residues. With 0 bases removed from V and 3 bases from J, the gap between germline ends came to 3 bases. The germline gives CDR1 LNHNV, CDR2 YYDKDF (reference sequence).

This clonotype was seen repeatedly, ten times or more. Written as DNA, the CDR3 is TGCAGTGCCGACAGGGGATCAGATACGCAGTATTTT. This codes for CSADRGSDTQYF. The rearrangement uses TRBV20-1 and TRBJ2-3, with TRBD1 matching over 8 bases. Trimming removed 6 bases from V and 4 bases from J; junction bases left unmatched: 3. The CDR3 loop spans 12 amino acids. Germline CDR1 and CDR2: DFQATT and SNEGSKA (reference sequence).

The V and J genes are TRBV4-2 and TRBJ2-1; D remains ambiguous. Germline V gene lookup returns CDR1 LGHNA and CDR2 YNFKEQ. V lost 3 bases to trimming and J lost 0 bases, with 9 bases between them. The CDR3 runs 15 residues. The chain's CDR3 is CASSQIRGSYNEQFF. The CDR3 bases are TGTGCCAGCAGCCAGATTCGAGGCTCCTACAATGAGCAGTTCTTC.

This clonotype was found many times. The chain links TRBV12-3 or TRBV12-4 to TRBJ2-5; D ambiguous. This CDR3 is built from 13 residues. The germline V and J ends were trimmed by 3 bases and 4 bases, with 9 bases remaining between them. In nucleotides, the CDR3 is TGTGCCAGCAGTTTGATAGCTCGAGAGACCCAGTACTTC. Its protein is CASSLIARETQYF.

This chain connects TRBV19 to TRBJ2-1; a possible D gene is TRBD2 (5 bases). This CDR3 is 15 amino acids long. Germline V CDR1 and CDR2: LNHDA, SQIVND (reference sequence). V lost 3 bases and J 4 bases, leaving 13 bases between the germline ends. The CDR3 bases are TGTGCCAGTAGTATCCCACTAGGACCTTACAATGAGCAGTTCTTC. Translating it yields CASSIPLGPYNEQFF.

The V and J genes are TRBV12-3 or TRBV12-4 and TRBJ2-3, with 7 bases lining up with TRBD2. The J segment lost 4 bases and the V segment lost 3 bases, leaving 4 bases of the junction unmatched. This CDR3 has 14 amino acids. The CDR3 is CASSFGGDADTQYF. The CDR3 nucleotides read TGTGCCAGCAGTTTTGGGGGGGACGCAGATACGCAGTATTTT.

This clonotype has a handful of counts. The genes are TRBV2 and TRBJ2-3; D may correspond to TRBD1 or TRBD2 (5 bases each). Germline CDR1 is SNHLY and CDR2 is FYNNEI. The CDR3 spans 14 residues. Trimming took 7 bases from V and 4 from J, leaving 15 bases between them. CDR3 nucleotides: TGTGCCAGCACAATGGGACGGACGGCAGATACGCAGTATTTT. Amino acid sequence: CASTMGRTADTQYF. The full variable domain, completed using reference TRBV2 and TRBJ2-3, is EPEVTQTPSHQVTQMGQEVILRCVPISNHLYFYWYRQILGQKVEFLVSFYNNEISEKSEIFDDQFSVERPDGSNFTLKIRSTKLEDSAMYFCASTMGRTADTQYFGPGTRLTVL.

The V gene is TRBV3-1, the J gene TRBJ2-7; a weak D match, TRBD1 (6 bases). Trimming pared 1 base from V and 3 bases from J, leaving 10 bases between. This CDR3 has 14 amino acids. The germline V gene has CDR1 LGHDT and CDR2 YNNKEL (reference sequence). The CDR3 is CASSQVPGDYEQYF. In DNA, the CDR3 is TGTGCCAGCAGCCAAGTACCAGGGGACTACGAGCAGTACTTC.

Written as DNA, the CDR3 is TGCAGTGCTAGACGGGACCTAGCGTCACTTTCCTACGAGCAGTACGTC. Amino acids: CSARRDLASLSYEQYV. V and J are TRBV20-1 and TRBJ2-7; D possibly corresponds to TRBD2 (6 bases). Germline assignment: CDR1 DFQATT and CDR2 SNEGSKA (reference sequence). The CDR3 covers 16 residues. The V end lost 2 bases, the J end lost 1 base, and 18 bases lay between the germline ends.

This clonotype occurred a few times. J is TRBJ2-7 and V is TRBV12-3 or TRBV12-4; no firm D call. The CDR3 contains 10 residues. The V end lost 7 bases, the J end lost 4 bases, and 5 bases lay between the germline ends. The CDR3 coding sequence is TGTGCCAGCACCGGTTACGAGCAGTACGTC. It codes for CASTGYEQYV.

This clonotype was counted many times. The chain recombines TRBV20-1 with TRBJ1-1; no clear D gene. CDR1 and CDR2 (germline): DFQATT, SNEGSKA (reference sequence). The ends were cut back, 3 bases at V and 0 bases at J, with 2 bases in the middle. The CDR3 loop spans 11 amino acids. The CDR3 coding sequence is TGCAGTGCTAGGGTGAACACTGAAGCTTTCTTT. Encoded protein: CSARVNTEAFF.

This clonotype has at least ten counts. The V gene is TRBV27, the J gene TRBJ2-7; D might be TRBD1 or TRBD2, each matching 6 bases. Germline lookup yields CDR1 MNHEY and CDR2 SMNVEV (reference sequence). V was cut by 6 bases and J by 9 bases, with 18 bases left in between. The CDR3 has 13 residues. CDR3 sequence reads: CASRQGGKFAQYF. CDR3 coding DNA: TGTGCCAGCAGACAGGGAGGTAAATTCGCGCAGTACTTC.

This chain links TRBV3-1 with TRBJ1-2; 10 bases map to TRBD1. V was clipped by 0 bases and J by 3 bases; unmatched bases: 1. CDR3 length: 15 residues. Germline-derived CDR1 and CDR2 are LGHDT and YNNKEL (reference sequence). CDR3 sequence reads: CASSQDGQGDYGYTF. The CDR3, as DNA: TGTGCCAGCAGCCAAGACGGACAGGGGGACTATGGCTACACCTTC.

The CDR3 DNA reads as TGCGCCAGCAGCGAAGAGCGCCGGTGGGACTATGGCTACACCTTC. Translating it yields CASSEERRWDYGYTF. V is TRBV10-1 and J is TRBJ1-2; D unclear. V was shortened by 6 bases and J by 3 bases, with 17 bases between the two germline ends. This CDR3 comprises 15 residues. The germline gives CDR1 WNHNN, CDR2 SYGVQD (reference sequence).

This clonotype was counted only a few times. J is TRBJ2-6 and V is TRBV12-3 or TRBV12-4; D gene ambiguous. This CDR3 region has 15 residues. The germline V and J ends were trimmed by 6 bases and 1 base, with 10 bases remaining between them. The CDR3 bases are TGTGCCAGCAGCCCACTTCGGTCTGGGGCCAACGTCCTGACTTTC. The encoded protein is CASSPLRSGANVLTF.

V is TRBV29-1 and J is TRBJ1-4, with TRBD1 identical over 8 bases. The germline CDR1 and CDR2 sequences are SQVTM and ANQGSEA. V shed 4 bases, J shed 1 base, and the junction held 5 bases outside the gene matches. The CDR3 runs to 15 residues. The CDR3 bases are TGCAGCGTTGCTTACGACAGGGGAACTAATGAAAAACTGTTTTTT. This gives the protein CSVAYDRGTNEKLFF. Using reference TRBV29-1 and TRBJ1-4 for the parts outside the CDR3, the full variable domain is SAVISQKPSRDICQRGTSLTIQCQVDSQVTMMFWYRQQPGQSLTLIATANQGSEATYESGFVIDKFPISRPNLTFSTLTVSNMSPEDSSIYLCSVAYDRGTNEKLFFGSGTQLSVL.

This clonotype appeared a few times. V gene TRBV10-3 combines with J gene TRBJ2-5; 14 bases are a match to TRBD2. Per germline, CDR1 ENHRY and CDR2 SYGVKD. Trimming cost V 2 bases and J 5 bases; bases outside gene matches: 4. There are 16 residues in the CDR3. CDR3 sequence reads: CAISELGLAGVETQYF. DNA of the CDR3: TGTGCCATCAGTGAGCTGGGACTAGCGGGAGTGGAGACCCAGTACTTC.

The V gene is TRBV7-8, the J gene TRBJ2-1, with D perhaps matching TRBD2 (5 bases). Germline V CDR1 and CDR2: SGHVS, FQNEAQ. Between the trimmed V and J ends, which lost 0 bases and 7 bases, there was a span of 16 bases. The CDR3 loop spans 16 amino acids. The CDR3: CASSLARASSWNEQFF. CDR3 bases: TGTGCCAGCAGCTTAGCGCGGGCGAGCTCGTGGAATGAGCAGTTCTTC.

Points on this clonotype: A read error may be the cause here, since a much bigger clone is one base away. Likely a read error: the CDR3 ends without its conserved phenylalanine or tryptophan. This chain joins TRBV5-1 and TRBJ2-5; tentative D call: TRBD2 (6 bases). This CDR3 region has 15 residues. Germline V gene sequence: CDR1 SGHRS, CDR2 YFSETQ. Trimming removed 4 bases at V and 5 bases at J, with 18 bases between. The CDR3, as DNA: TGCGCCAGCAGCCCAACGGGAACTAGCAGCGAGACCCAGTACTTA. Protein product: CASSPTGTSSETQYL.

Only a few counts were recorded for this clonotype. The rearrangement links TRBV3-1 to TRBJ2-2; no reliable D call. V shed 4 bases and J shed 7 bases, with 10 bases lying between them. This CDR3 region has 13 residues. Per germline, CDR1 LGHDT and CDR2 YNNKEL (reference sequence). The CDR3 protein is CASSPRGYGELFF. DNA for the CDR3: TGTGCCAGCAGCCCCCGAGGCTACGGGGAGCTGTTTTTT.

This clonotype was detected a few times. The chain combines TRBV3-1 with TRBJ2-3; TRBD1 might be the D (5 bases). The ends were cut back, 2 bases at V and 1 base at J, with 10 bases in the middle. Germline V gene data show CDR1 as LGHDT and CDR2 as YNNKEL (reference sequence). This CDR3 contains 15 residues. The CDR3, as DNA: TGTGCCAGCAGCCAACAGGGTCCGGGCACAGATACGCAGTATTTT. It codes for CASSQQGPGTDTQYF.

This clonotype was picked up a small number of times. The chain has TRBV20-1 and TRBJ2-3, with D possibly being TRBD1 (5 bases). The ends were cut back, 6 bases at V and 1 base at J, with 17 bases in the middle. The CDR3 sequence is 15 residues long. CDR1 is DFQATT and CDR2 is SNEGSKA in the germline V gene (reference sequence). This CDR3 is CSAALLGQGTDTQYF. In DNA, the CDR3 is TGCAGTGCCGCCCTGCTGGGGCAGGGCACAGATACGCAGTATTTT.

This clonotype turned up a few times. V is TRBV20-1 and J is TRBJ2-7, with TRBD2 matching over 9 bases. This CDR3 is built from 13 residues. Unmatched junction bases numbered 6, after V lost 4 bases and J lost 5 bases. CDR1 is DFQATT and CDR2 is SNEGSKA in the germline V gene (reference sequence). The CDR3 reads CSAIGTSTDEQYF. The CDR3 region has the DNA TGCAGTGCTATCGGGACTAGCACGGACGAGCAGTACTTC.

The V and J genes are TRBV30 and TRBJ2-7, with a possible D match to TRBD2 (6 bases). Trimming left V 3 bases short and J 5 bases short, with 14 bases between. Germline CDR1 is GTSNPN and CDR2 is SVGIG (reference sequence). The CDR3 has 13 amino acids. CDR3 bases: TGTGCCTGGAGCGGGTTAGCGGCTGACGAGCAGTACGTC. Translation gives CAWSGLAADEQYV.

This CDR3 is CASRTQGNGNTIYF. In nucleotides, the CDR3 is TGTGCCAGCAGAACACAGGGAAATGGAAACACCATATATTTT. This chain connects TRBV12-3 or TRBV12-4 to TRBJ1-3; possible D gene TRBD1, 6 bases. This CDR3 is built from 14 residues. The V end was cut by 6 bases, the J end by 3 bases, with 12 bases between.

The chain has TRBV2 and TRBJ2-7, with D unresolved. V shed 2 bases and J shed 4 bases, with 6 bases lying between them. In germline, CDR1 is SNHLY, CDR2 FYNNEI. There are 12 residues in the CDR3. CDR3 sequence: CASSERRYEQYV. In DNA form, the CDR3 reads TGTGCCAGCAGTGAAAGAAGATACGAGCAGTACGTC.